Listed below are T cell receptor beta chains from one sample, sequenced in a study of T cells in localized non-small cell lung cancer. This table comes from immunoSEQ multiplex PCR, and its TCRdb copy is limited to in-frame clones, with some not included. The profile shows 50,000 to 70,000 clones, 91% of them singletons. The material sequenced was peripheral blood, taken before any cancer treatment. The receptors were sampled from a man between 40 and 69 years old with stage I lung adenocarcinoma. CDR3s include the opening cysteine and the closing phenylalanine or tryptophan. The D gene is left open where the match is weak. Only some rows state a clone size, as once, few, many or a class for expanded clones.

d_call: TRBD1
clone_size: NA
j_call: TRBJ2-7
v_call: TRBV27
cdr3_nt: TGTGCCAGCAGTGGCGGGACAGGGAGCTCCTACGAGCAGTACTTC
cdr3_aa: CASSGGTGSSYEQYF

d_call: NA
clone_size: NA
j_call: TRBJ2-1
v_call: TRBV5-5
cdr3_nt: TGTGCCAGCACCAGGACTACCTACAATGAGCAGTTCTTC
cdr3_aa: CASTRTTYNEQFF

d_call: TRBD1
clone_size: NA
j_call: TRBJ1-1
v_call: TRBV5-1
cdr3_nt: TGCGCCAGCAGCTTAGGACAGGACACTGAAGCTTTCTTT
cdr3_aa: CASSLGQDTEAFF

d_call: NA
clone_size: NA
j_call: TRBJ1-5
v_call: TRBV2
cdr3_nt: TGTGCCAGCAGCGCAGGGAGGGCTCTCAATCAGCCCCAGCATTTT
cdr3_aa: CASSAGRALNQPQHF

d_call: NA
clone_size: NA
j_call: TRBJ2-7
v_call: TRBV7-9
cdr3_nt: TGTGCCAGCAGCTCCGCCTACGAGCAGTACTTC
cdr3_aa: CASSSAYEQYF

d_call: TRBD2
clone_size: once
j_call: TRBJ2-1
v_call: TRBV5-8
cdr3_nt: TGTGCCAGCAGTAAAGAGGGACTAGCGGGAGCCTACAATGAGCAGTTCTTC
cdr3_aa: CASSKEGLAGAYNEQFF

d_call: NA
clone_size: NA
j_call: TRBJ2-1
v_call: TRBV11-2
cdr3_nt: TGTGCCAGCAGCAAACAGTGGAATGAGCAGTTCTTC
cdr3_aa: CASSKQWNEQFF

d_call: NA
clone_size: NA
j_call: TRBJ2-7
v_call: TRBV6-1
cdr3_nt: TGTGCCAGCAGTGAAGCGAGGAATCAGGGGTACGAGCAGTACTTC
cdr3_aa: CASSEARNQGYEQYF

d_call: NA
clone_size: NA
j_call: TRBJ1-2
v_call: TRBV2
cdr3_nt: TGTGCCAGCAGTGATTACTTCTATGGCTACACCTTC
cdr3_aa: CASSDYFYGYTF

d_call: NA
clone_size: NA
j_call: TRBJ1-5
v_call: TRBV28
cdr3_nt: TGTGCCAGCAGTTTAGCTAGAGGGGATGGCCAGCCCCAGCATTTT
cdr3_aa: CASSLARGDGQPQHF

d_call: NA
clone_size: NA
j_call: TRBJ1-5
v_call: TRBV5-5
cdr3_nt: TGTGCCAGCAGCTGGATGGGGGGCGAACCCCAGCATTTT
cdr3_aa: CASSWMGGEPQHF

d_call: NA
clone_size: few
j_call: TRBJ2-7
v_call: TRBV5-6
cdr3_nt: TGTGCCAGCAGCTTGGGGCTCACCGCGTACGAGCAGTACTTC
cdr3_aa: CASSLGLTAYEQYF

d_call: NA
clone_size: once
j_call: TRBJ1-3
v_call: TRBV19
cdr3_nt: TGTGCCAGTGATGGCGGGCCGGGGTTATATTTT
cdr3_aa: CASDGGPGLYF